The 3 T cell receptor beta chains below come from one sample, sequenced in a study of blood T cell repertoires in COVID-19. The table came from immunoSEQ multiplex PCR; TCRdb's copy has only in-frame clones and leaves some out. The sample lists about 220,000 clones, almost 85% occurring once. Material: peripheral blood. These receptors all come from a woman in her sixties or seventies with COVID-19, enrolled during active disease.

The chain is built from TRBV7-2 and TRBJ1-2; 7 positions match TRBD1. The CDR3 covers 13 residues. From germline, CDR1 is SGHTA and CDR2 FQGNSA. Losses at the gene ends were 5 bases for V and 4 bases for J; bases not matched to a gene: 4. The CDR3 is CASSAGTAYGYTF. Here the CDR3 DNA reads TGTGCCAGCAGCGCCGGGACAGCCTATGGCTACACCTTC. Combining the CDR3 with reference TRBV7-2 and TRBJ1-2 gives the whole variable domain GAGVSQSPSNKVTEKGKDVELRCDPISGHTALYWYRQSLGQGLEFLIYFQGNSAPDKSGLPSDRFSAERTGGSVSTLTIQRTQQEDSAVYLCASSAGTAYGYTFGSGTRLTVV.

J is TRBJ1-2 and V is TRBV13; 9 positions match TRBD1. The V and J ends lost 5 bases and 1 base, in that order; junction bases with no gene match: 8. CDR3 length equals 16 residues. Germline V lookup: CDR1 PRHDT, CDR2 FYEKMQ (reference sequence). The CDR3: CASSLLDRGINYGYTF. CDR3 DNA: TGTGCCAGCAGCCTCCTGGACAGGGGTATTAACTATGGCTACACCTTC.

The gene calls are TRBV30 and TRBJ2-3; TRBD2 is a possible D gene (6 bases). Trimming stripped 3 bases from V and 4 bases from J, with 11 bases between. The CDR3 has 13 amino acids. Germline CDR1 is GTSNPN and CDR2 is SVGIG (reference sequence). Here the CDR3 reads CAWRAGIADTQYF. The CDR3 nucleotides read TGTGCCTGGAGGGCGGGGATCGCAGATACGCAGTATTTT.